Presented here are 21 T cell receptor beta chains from one specimen sequenced in a study of cytomegalovirus exposure and HLA in healthy donors. The PCR made use of 60 Vbeta and 13 Jbeta primers. Libraries were prepared by immunoSEQ multiplex PCR; TCRdb keeps only in-frame clonotypes and omits some of them. In the table there are roughly 200,000 clones, around 78% of which are singletons. Sequencing was done on a sample of PBMCs. The source of these receptors is a young man in good health and CMV-seronegative.

This chain links TRBV4-2 with TRBJ1-2; tentatively, D is TRBD1 (6 bases). This CDR3 region has 18 residues. V dropped 0 bases and J dropped 4 bases, with 21 bases sitting between them. CDR1 LGHNA and CDR2 YNFKEQ come from the germline V gene. Here the CDR3 reads CASSQDRGIRGVGYGYTF. CDR3 coding DNA: TGTGCCAGCAGCCAAGATCGTGGGATCAGGGGAGTTGGCTATGGCTACACCTTC.

The V call is TRBV29-1, the J call TRBJ1-6, with D possibly being TRBD1 (6 bases). Trimming cost V 4 bases and J 6 bases, with 7 bases left between them. The length of the CDR3 is 12 residues. CDR1 and CDR2 (germline): SQVTM, ANQGSEA. The CDR3 DNA reads as TGCAGCGTTGGGACAGCTAATTCACCCCTCCACTTT. This codes for CSVGTANSPLHF.

The rearrangement uses TRBV4-1 and TRBJ1-6; tentatively, D is TRBD1 (6 bases). Germline V gives CDR1 MGHRA, CDR2 YSYEKL. V was clipped by 4 bases and J by 3 bases, with 25 bases between them. CDR3 length: 20 residues. The CDR3 protein is CASSPRGGKGDADYNSPLHF. As DNA, the CDR3 is TGCGCCAGCAGCCCGCGAGGGGGTAAGGGGGACGCAGACTATAATTCACCCCTCCACTTT.

This chain's CDR3 is CASQTVVQLEAFF. The DNA for the CDR3 is TGTGCCAGCCAGACAGTGGTCCAACTTGAAGCTTTCTTT. This chain links TRBV7-9 with TRBJ1-1, with a weak D call TRBD1 (5 bases). V lost 8 bases and J 7 bases, leaving 17 bases between the germline ends. CDR1 and CDR2 (germline): SEHNR, FQNEAQ (reference sequence). This CDR3 is built from 13 residues.

This chain joins TRBV5-6 and TRBJ2-1; D is ambiguous. CDR3 length: 13 residues. V gave up 2 bases and J gave up 8 bases, with 11 bases separating them. Per germline, CDR1 SGHDT and CDR2 YYEEEE. CDR3 amino acids: CASSFEALDEQFF. The DNA for the CDR3 is TGTGCCAGCAGCTTTGAAGCGCTGGATGAGCAGTTCTTC.

This clone appeared once. This chain links TRBV7-9 with TRBJ1-3; D remains unclear. The CDR3 runs 12 residues. V was clipped by 8 bases and J by 0 bases, with 5 bases between them. The germline gives CDR1 SEHNR, CDR2 FQNEAQ (reference sequence). CDR3 nucleotides: TGTGCCAGCTTGGCCTCTGGAAACACCATATATTTT. Its translation: CASLASGNTIYF.

The rearrangement uses TRBV4-1 and TRBJ1-5, with D possibly being TRBD1 (6 bases). V lost 0 bases, J lost 0 bases, and 12 bases lay in between. This CDR3 spans 17 amino acids. From germline, CDR1 is MGHRA and CDR2 YSYEKL. This CDR3 reads CASSQEGHGGSNQPQHF. CDR3 sequence (DNA): TGCGCCAGCAGCCAAGAGGGACACGGAGGTAGCAATCAGCCCCAGCATTTT.

This chain joins TRBV28 and TRBJ2-5; 9 nucleotides match TRBD1. V was clipped by 7 bases and J by 4 bases; unmatched bases: 10. The CDR3 covers 15 residues. The germline CDR1 and CDR2 sequences are MDHEN and SYDVKM. CDR3 sequence: CASTLDRGGGETQYF. The CDR3 DNA follows: TGTGCCAGCACCCTCGACAGGGGGGGAGGAGAGACCCAGTACTTC.

V usage is TRBV7-6 and J usage is TRBJ2-7; TRBD2 agrees at 7 bases. This CDR3 comprises 13 residues. Germline loops: CDR1 SGHVS, CDR2 FNYEAQ. Trimming removed 5 bases from V and 1 base from J; junction bases left unmatched: 2. The DNA of the CDR3 is TGTGCCAGCAGCCCTAGCGGATCCTACGAGCAGTACTTC. Translating gives CASSPSGSYEQYF.

The CDR3 nucleotides are TGTGCCAGCAGGAGTTACGGGGGAAACACTGAAGCTTTCTTT. Its translation: CASRSYGGNTEAFF. The chain uses TRBV6-1 and TRBJ1-1; weak D call: TRBD1 (5 bases). CDR3 length: 14 residues. CDR1 and CDR2 from the germline V gene are MNHNS and SASEGT. V shed 6 bases and J shed 2 bases, with 13 bases lying between them.

The chain couples TRBV5-4 to TRBJ1-1; 9 nucleotides agree with TRBD1. The CDR3 consists of 15 residues. The V segment lost 4 bases and the J segment 4 bases; nucleotides outside the gene matches: 8. CDR1 and CDR2 from the germline V gene are SGHNT and YYREEE (reference sequence). CDR3 region: CASSPQGAWVTEAFF. DNA for the CDR3: TGTGCCAGCAGCCCACAGGGGGCGTGGGTCACTGAAGCTTTCTTT.

The genes are TRBV18 and TRBJ2-7, with D possibly being TRBD2 (6 bases). Germline V gene sequence: CDR1 KGHSH, CDR2 LQKENI. The CDR3 is made up of 16 amino acids. Trimming pared 3 bases from V and 3 bases from J, leaving 18 bases between. The CDR3 region is CASSPTSGSDYYEQYF. CDR3 nucleotide sequence: TGTGCCAGCTCACCCACTTCTGGGTCGGACTACTACGAGCAGTACTTC.

The chain has TRBV25-1 and TRBJ2-1, with TRBD1 identical over 8 bases. The germline gives CDR1 MGHDK, CDR2 SYGVNS. Trimming removed 6 bases from V and 5 bases from J; junction bases left unmatched: 12. CDR3 length: 16 amino acids. Here the CDR3 reads CASSKRQGALNNEQFF. The CDR3, as DNA: TGTGCCAGCAGCAAGAGGCAGGGGGCGTTAAACAATGAGCAGTTCTTC.

The gene calls are TRBV13 and TRBJ2-7; 7 bases line up with TRBD1. CDR3 length: 15 residues. The V gene's germline CDR1 is PRHDT and CDR2 FYEKMQ (reference sequence). Trimming removed 5 bases from V and 1 base from J; junction bases left unmatched: 8. The CDR3: CASSPPGTASYEQYF. The CDR3 DNA follows: TGTGCCAGCAGCCCACCCGGGACAGCTTCCTACGAGCAGTACTTC.

V is TRBV7-8 and J is TRBJ2-1; TRBD2 is a possible D gene (6 bases). CDR3 size: 13 residues. Per the germline V gene, CDR1 is SGHVS and CDR2 is FQNEAQ. The V and J ends lost 8 bases and 5 bases respectively, with 13 bases between them. In DNA form, the CDR3 reads TGTGCCAGCGGAGGCGGGATCCACAATGAGCAGTTCTTC. It yields the protein CASGGGIHNEQFF.

Notes on this clone: The same CDR3 arises from other DNA sequences in this sample as well. The chain couples TRBV5-1 to TRBJ1-5, with 9 bases that match TRBD1. The CDR3 loop spans 15 amino acids. Looked up from germline, CDR1 is SGHRS and CDR2 is YFSETQ. The trim removed 0 bases at V and 6 bases at J, leaving 4 bases unmatched. For the CDR3, the DNA is TGCGCCAGCAGCTTGGGACAGGGGGTCGGTCAGCCCCAGCATTTT. The encoded protein is CASSLGQGVGQPQHF. The full variable domain, its missing parts supplied by reference TRBV5-1 and TRBJ1-5, is KAGVTQTPRYLIKTRGQQVTLSCSPISGHRSVSWYQQTPGQGLQFLFEYFSETQRNKGNFPGRFSGRQFSNSRSEMNVSTLELGDSALYLCASSLGQGVGQPQHFGDGTRLSIL.

This clone was picked up one time. J is TRBJ2-1 and V is TRBV7-2; 13 bases agree with TRBD2. V dropped 4 bases and J dropped 3; count of bases not matched to a gene: 3. Germline V gives CDR1 SGHTA, CDR2 FQGNSA. The CDR3 is 16 amino acids. CDR3 sequence (DNA): TGTGCCAGCAGCTCCACTAGCGGGAGGGTCTACAATGAGCAGTTCTTC. Translated: CASSSTSGRVYNEQFF. The full variable domain, in which reference TRBV7-2 and TRBJ2-1 provide the parts outside the CDR3, is GAGVSQSPSNKVTEKGKDVELRCDPISGHTALYWYRQSLGQGLEFLIYFQGNSAPDKSGLPSDRFSAERTGGSVSTLTIQRTQQEDSAVYLCASSSTSGRVYNEQFFGPGTRLTVL.

The chain couples TRBV4-2 to TRBJ2-3; TRBD2 matches at 10 bases. CDR1 LGHNA and CDR2 YNFKEQ come from the germline V gene. This CDR3 has 15 residues. Trimming took 0 bases from V and 3 from J; bases not matched to a gene: 0. The CDR3 region is CASSQETSGTDTQYF. In nucleotides, the CDR3 is TGTGCCAGCAGCCAAGAGACTAGCGGGACAGATACGCAGTATTTT.

The rearrangement uses TRBV6-1 and TRBJ1-5, with D perhaps matching TRBD1 (6 bases). Germline CDR1 reads MNHNS; CDR2 reads SASEGT. V lost 8 bases and J 5 bases, leaving 13 bases between the germline ends. The CDR3 contains 13 residues. The DNA of the CDR3 is TGTGCCAGCGAAACAGGGTCTTATCAGCCCCAGCATTTT. Its translation: CASETGSYQPQHF.

The chain uses TRBV6-6 and TRBJ2-7; perhaps TRBD1 as D (6 bases). Germline loops: CDR1 MNHNY, CDR2 SVGAGI (reference sequence). V shed 0 bases and J shed 6 bases, with 15 bases lying between them. CDR3 size: 15 residues. The CDR3 loop is CASSYSTAQGIEQYF. CDR3 sequence (DNA): TGTGCCAGCAGTTACTCGACGGCCCAGGGGATCGAGCAGTACTTC.

In its sample, this clone was seen a few times. The chain employs TRBV28 and TRBJ1-1; the match to TRBD1 covers 9 bases. This CDR3 spans 15 amino acids. With V trimmed by 3 bases and J by 4 bases, 6 bases remained unmatched. In germline, CDR1 is MDHEN, CDR2 SYDVKM. CDR3 DNA: TGTGCCAGCAGTTTCCACAGGGGGCCCGGCACTGAAGCTTTCTTT. Protein: CASSFHRGPGTEAFF.